This T cell receptor (beta chain) was captured by sequencing in a study of OX40 agonist ivuxolimab in advanced cancers. This clone was detected a few times. The sample contains more than one DNA sequence encoding this CDR3. TCRdb's copy holds only in-frame clones and misses some; the assay was immunoSEQ multiplex PCR. The data show tens of thousands of clones, with roughly 85% seen just once and roughly 4.9% held by the top ten. Trimming cost V 6 bases and J 3 bases; bases outside gene matches: 5. The V gene's germline CDR1 is MDHEN and CDR2 SYDVKM. CDR3 size: 13 residues. The J gene is TRBJ2-7, the V gene TRBV28, with TRBD1 matching 7 bases. The TCR was taken from an adult with an advanced solid tumor such as melanoma, head and neck, liver or kidney cancer. The sequenced sample was CD4+ or CD8+ T cells sorted from blood, obtained in a trial of the OX40 agonist ivuxolimab. The CDR3 DNA is TGTGCCAGCAGCCCGGGACAGAGCTACGAGCAGTACTTC. Amino acids: CASSPGQSYEQYF.